The 32 T cell receptor beta chains below all came from one sample that was sequenced in a study of somatic mutations in cytotoxic T cells in rheumatoid arthritis. Using immunoSEQ multiplex PCR, the repertoire was profiled, and TCRdb retains in-frame clones only, with some absent. Among about 7,100 clones, just under 80% were seen once, and the ten largest hold roughly 11%. Sequenced: CD8+ T cells sorted from blood. These receptors were obtained from an adult with rheumatoid arthritis.

This clone appeared once. The chain is built from TRBV6-6 and TRBJ1-2; 7 bases match TRBD1. The junction had 5 bases not matched to a gene; V was cut back by 2 bases and J by 8 bases. Germline V lookup: CDR1 MNHNY, CDR2 SVGAGI (reference sequence). The CDR3 is made up of 13 amino acids. CDR3: CASSYAGTEGYTF. The CDR3, as DNA: TGTGCCAGCAGTTACGCCGGGACAGAAGGCTACACCTTC.

The V call is TRBV27, the J call TRBJ2-1; D unresolved. CDR3 length: 13 amino acids. Germline lookup yields CDR1 MNHEY and CDR2 SMNVEV (reference sequence). V lost 0 bases, J lost 7 bases, and 7 bases lay in between. DNA for the CDR3: TGTGCCAGCAGTTTATCTCCCGGGAATGAGCAGTTCTTC. Its protein is CASSLSPGNEQFF.

A few counts support this clone. The chain recombines TRBV7-2 with TRBJ1-5; 7 positions agree with TRBD1. V lost 5 bases and J lost 7; bases outside the gene matches: 11. In germline, CDR1 is SGHTA, CDR2 FQGNSA. The CDR3 has 15 amino acids. CDR3 sequence: CASSPQTGLEQPQHF. The CDR3 DNA reads TGTGCCAGCAGCCCCCAGACAGGGCTGGAACAGCCCCAGCATTTT. Based on the CDR3 plus reference TRBV7-2 and TRBJ1-5, the full variable domain is GAGVSQSPSNKVTEKGKDVELRCDPISGHTALYWYRQSLGQGLEFLIYFQGNSAPDKSGLPSDRFSAERTGGSVSTLTIQRTQQEDSAVYLCASSPQTGLEQPQHFGDGTRLSIL.

This sequence joins TRBV2 and TRBJ2-1; 9 bases are shared with TRBD2. The germline gives CDR1 SNHLY, CDR2 FYNNEI. This CDR3 has 14 residues. The trim removed 11 bases at V and 1 base at J, leaving 6 bases unmatched. The CDR3 reads CAGNSGGSYNEQFF. In DNA, the CDR3 is TGTGCCGGCAATAGCGGGGGTTCCTACAATGAGCAGTTCTTC.

The chain couples TRBV6-4 to TRBJ1-3, with unresolved D. CDR1 and CDR2 from the germline V gene are MRHNA and SNTAGT. V lost 0 bases to trimming and J lost 2 bases, with 8 bases between them. The CDR3 is made up of 15 amino acids. The CDR3 loop reads CASSDSPSPGNTIYF. The CDR3 bases are TGTGCCAGCAGTGACTCCCCGTCTCCTGGAAACACCATATATTTT.

The chain joins TRBV7-8 to TRBJ1-6; the D gene is possibly TRBD1 (6 bases). Germline loops: CDR1 SGHVS, CDR2 FQNEAQ. The CDR3 is 16 amino acids. The ends were cut back, 4 bases at V and 3 bases at J, with 13 bases in the middle. CDR3 loop: CASSSGQPYYNSPLHF. The CDR3 bases are TGTGCCAGCAGCTCCGGACAGCCCTACTATAATTCACCCCTCCACTTT. Using reference TRBV7-8 and TRBJ1-6 for the parts outside the CDR3, the full variable domain is GAGVSQSPRYKVAKRGQDVALRCDPISGHVSLFWYQQALGQGPEFLTYFQNEAQLDKSGLPSDRFFAERPEGSVSTLKIQRTQQEDSAVYLCASSSGQPYYNSPLHFGNGTRLTVT.

The rearrangement uses TRBV5-1 and TRBJ2-3; TRBD2 matches at 7 bases. Unmatched junction bases numbered 2, after V lost 3 bases and J lost 1 base. The CDR3 runs to 14 residues. Looked up from germline, CDR1 is SGHRS and CDR2 is YFSETQ. The CDR3 bases are TGCGCCAGCAGCTACGCGGGGGGCACAGATACGCAGTATTTT. This gives the protein CASSYAGGTDTQYF.

This rearrangement joins TRBV19 to TRBJ1-1, with unresolved D. Trimming cost V 5 bases and J 5 bases, with 12 bases left between them. The CDR3 length is 13 residues. The germline V gene encodes CDR1 LNHDA and CDR2 SQIVND (reference sequence). CDR3 coding DNA: TGTGCCAGTAGTGCGAAGAGTGGAACTGAAGCTTTCTTT. Protein sequence: CASSAKSGTEAFF.

This clone was detected once. The rearrangement links TRBV18 to TRBJ2-2; 8 bases are a match to TRBD1. This CDR3 is built from 16 residues. The V gene end was trimmed by 1 base and the J gene end by 0 bases; junction bases not matched to a gene: 1. The germline CDR1 and CDR2 sequences are KGHSH and LQKENI. The DNA of the CDR3 is TGTGCCAGCTCACCACGACAGGGGACGAACACCGGGGAGCTGTTTTTT. It is translated as CASSPRQGTNTGELFF.

The J gene is TRBJ2-2, the V gene TRBV5-6; D is unclear. This CDR3 comprises 15 residues. Trimming stripped 0 bases from V and 4 bases from J, with 10 bases between. Looked up from germline, CDR1 is SGHDT and CDR2 is YYEEEE. The CDR3: CASSLGELPTGELFF. CDR3 in DNA: TGTGCCAGCAGCTTGGGGGAACTTCCCACCGGGGAGCTGTTTTTT.

This chain joins TRBV9 and TRBJ2-1, with D possibly TRBD2 on 6 matching bases. V lost 4 bases, J lost 1 base, and 12 bases lay in between. Germline V gene lookup returns CDR1 SGDLS and CDR2 YYNGEE. The length of the CDR3 is 15 residues. The CDR3 loop is CASSQTGDSYNEQFF. The DNA for the CDR3 is TGTGCCAGCAGCCAGACGGGGGATTCCTACAATGAGCAGTTCTTC.

The rearrangement joins TRBV4-2 to TRBJ2-3; D gene ambiguous. Germline-derived CDR1 and CDR2 are LGHNA and YNFKEQ. The V and J ends lost 0 bases and 6 bases respectively, with 4 bases between them. The CDR3 loop spans 12 amino acids. The CDR3 here is CASSQDGDTQYF. The DNA for the CDR3 is TGTGCCAGCAGCCAAGATGGGGATACGCAGTATTTT.

The V and J genes are TRBV7-9 and TRBJ2-7; D remains ambiguous. Germline V gene sequence: CDR1 SEHNR, CDR2 FQNEAQ (reference sequence). The CDR3 extends over 12 amino acids. Between the trimmed V and J ends, which lost 5 bases and 4 bases, there was a span of 9 bases. The CDR3 sequence is CASSPQVYEQYF. The CDR3 DNA reads as TGTGCCAGCAGCCCCCAGGTTTACGAGCAGTACTTC.

V gene TRBV9 combines with J gene TRBJ1-6; D remains ambiguous. The CDR3 sequence is 13 residues long. Germline CDR1 is SGDLS and CDR2 is YYNGEE. The V end lost 0 bases, the J end lost 7 bases, and 5 bases lay between the germline ends. The CDR3 loop is CASSVEKNSPLHF. For the CDR3, the DNA is TGTGCCAGCAGCGTAGAAAAGAATTCACCCCTCCACTTT.

The V call is TRBV12-2, the J call TRBJ2-7; the table's D call, TRBD1, has no DNA check behind it. TRBV12-2 is a pseudogene. CDR3 length: 14 amino acids. Written as DNA, the CDR3 is TGTGCAAGCCCACTAAACAGGGGGCCCTACGAGCAGTACGTC. Protein sequence: CASPLNRGPYEQYV.

V gene TRBV11-3 combines with J gene TRBJ2-7; TRBD1 is a possible D gene (7 bases). The CDR3 is 17 amino acids. Between the trimmed V and J ends, which lost 5 bases and 0 bases, there was a span of 20 bases. Germline V gene lookup returns CDR1 SGHNT and CDR2 YENEEA. The chain's CDR3 is CASSPGGLDDSSYEQYF. The CDR3 nucleotides are TGTGCCAGCAGCCCAGGGGGGCTGGACGATAGCTCCTACGAGCAGTACTTC. Using reference TRBV11-3 and TRBJ2-7 for the parts outside the CDR3, the full variable domain is EAGVVQSPRYKIIEKKQPVAFWCNPISGHNTLYWYLQNLGQGPELLIRYENEEAVDDSQLPKDRFSAERLKGVDSTLKIQPAELGDSAVYLCASSPGGLDDSSYEQYFGPGTRLTVT.

The V and J genes are TRBV2 and TRBJ2-3; TRBD1 is a possible D gene (6 bases). The CDR3 has 18 amino acids. V shed 5 bases and J shed 1 base, with 22 bases lying between them. Germline V CDR1 and CDR2: SNHLY, FYNNEI. In DNA, the CDR3 is TGTGCCAGCAGTACCAAACAGGGCCAGCCTTCTGGCACAGATACGCAGTATTTT. It translates to CASSTKQGQPSGTDTQYF.

V is TRBV13 and J is TRBJ1-2; no definite D call. This CDR3 has 12 amino acids. Trimming took off 5 bases at V and 9 bases at J, with 13 bases between the two ends. The germline gives CDR1 PRHDT, CDR2 FYEKMQ (reference sequence). The CDR3 is CASSPGRRRYTF. The CDR3 DNA reads TGTGCCAGCAGCCCAGGACGGCGGCGCTACACCTTC.

The rearrangement uses TRBV19 and TRBJ2-1; possibly TRBD2 for D (6 bases). The germline V gene encodes CDR1 LNHDA and CDR2 SQIVND (reference sequence). V was cut by 0 bases and J by 0 bases, with 9 bases left in between. The CDR3 covers 16 residues. DNA for the CDR3: TGTGCCAGTAGTATAGATAGCGGTAGCTCCTACAATGAGCAGTTCTTC. Translating it yields CASSIDSGSSYNEQFF.

This chain links TRBV7-3 with TRBJ1-2, with D unclear. CDR1 is SGHTA and CDR2 is FQGTGA in the germline V gene. Trimming stripped 3 bases from V and 5 bases from J, with 10 bases between. The CDR3 runs 13 residues. The DNA for the CDR3 is TGTGCCAGCAGCTTTGAAGAGGGTTATGGCTACACCTTC. Amino acid sequence: CASSFEEGYGYTF.

This chain uses TRBV5-8 with TRBJ2-3; 7 nucleotides match TRBD1. The V gene end was trimmed by 6 bases and the J gene end by 6 bases; junction bases not matched to a gene: 13. The length of the CDR3 is 15 residues. Germline V gene lookup returns CDR1 SGHTS and CDR2 YDEGEE. For the CDR3, the DNA is TGTGCCAGCACCCTGATACAGGGGAGTCGGGATACGCAGTATTTT. Its translation: CASTLIQGSRDTQYF.

The rearrangement joins TRBV19 to TRBJ1-5, with 8 bases lining up with TRBD1. CDR1 and CDR2 (germline): LNHDA, SQIVND (reference sequence). The CDR3 is 14 amino acids. V gave up 6 bases and J gave up 6 bases; unmatched junction bases: 7. The CDR3 here is CASSNTGGGQPQHF. DNA of the CDR3: TGTGCCAGTAGCAATACAGGGGGAGGTCAGCCCCAGCATTTT.

The chain recombines TRBV28 with TRBJ1-1; D is perhaps TRBD1 (6 bases). V was pared by 1 base and J by 5 bases, with 11 bases between. Germline V gene sequence: CDR1 MDHEN, CDR2 SYDVKM. The CDR3 covers 14 residues. CDR3 in amino acids: CASSLFRGVTEAFF. CDR3 sequence (DNA): TGTGCCAGCAGTTTATTCAGGGGCGTTACTGAAGCTTTCTTT.

V and J are TRBV2 and TRBJ1-5; 10 nucleotides align to TRBD1. V lost 4 bases and J lost 5; bases outside the gene matches: 2. Germline assignment: CDR1 SNHLY and CDR2 FYNNEI. The CDR3 sequence is 14 residues long. The CDR3 spells CASSAGQGDQPQHF. In nucleotides, the CDR3 is TGTGCCAGCAGTGCTGGACAGGGGGATCAGCCCCAGCATTTT.

The chain links TRBV4-1 to TRBJ1-2, with D possibly TRBD1 on 6 matching bases. There are 17 residues in the CDR3. With 2 bases removed from V and 2 bases from J, the gap between germline ends came to 18 bases. The germline gives CDR1 MGHRA, CDR2 YSYEKL. CDR3 DNA sequence: TGCGCCAGCAGCCAACCCAACAGGGACCTAAGGAACTATGGCTACACCTTC. Amino acid sequence: CASSQPNRDLRNYGYTF.

In its sample, this clone was seen a few times. The chain joins TRBV7-9 to TRBJ1-1; D call uncertain. The CDR3 sequence is 12 residues long. V lost 3 bases to trimming and J lost 7 bases, with 9 bases between them. Germline CDR1 SEHNR, CDR2 FQNEAQ (reference sequence). CDR3 coding DNA: TGTGCCAGCAGCTTTAGCGTAGATGAAGCTTTCTTT. It yields the protein CASSFSVDEAFF.

This clone occurred once. The rearrangement uses TRBV14 and TRBJ2-7; D may correspond to TRBD1 or TRBD2 (5 bases each). The V gene lost 5 bases and the J gene lost 1 base, with 21 bases spanning the gap. This CDR3 spans 17 amino acids. Germline values: CDR1 SGHDN, CDR2 FVKESK. The CDR3 spells CASSAYLGTLRSYEQYF. Here the CDR3 DNA reads TGTGCCAGCAGCGCCTACCTGGGGACCCTGCGGTCCTACGAGCAGTACTTC.

The J gene is TRBJ2-5, the V gene TRBV2; D call uncertain. The germline V gene has CDR1 SNHLY and CDR2 FYNNEI. V dropped 8 bases and J dropped 4 bases, with 17 bases sitting between them. This CDR3 has 14 amino acids. The CDR3 loop reads CASCWLGNRETQYF. DNA of the CDR3: TGTGCCAGCTGTTGGCTGGGCAACCGAGAGACCCAGTACTTC.

This clone was seen a few times. The chain joins TRBV27 to TRBJ1-6; D is ambiguous. Per germline, CDR1 MNHEY and CDR2 SMNVEV (reference sequence). The V end lost 4 bases, the J end lost 7 bases, and 11 bases lay between the germline ends. The CDR3 loop spans 14 amino acids. This CDR3 reads CASSWDTINSPLHF. The CDR3 DNA follows: TGTGCCAGCAGTTGGGATACGATCAATTCACCCCTCCACTTT.

This clone appeared a few times. This chain links TRBV11-2 with TRBJ2-5, with D perhaps TRBD2 (6 bases). The germline V gene encodes CDR1 SGHAT and CDR2 FQNNGV. Trimming removed 0 bases from V and 1 base from J, with 6 bases in between. The CDR3 runs 14 residues. The CDR3 nucleotides are TGTGCCAGCAGCTTAGAGGGACTCCAAGAGACCCAGTACTTC. Its translation is CASSLEGLQETQYF.

The rearrangement uses TRBV7-9 and TRBJ2-2, with D perhaps given as TRBD1 or TRBD2 (5 bases each). Trimming cost V 7 bases and J 0 bases, with 15 bases left between them. Germline CDR1 reads SEHNR; CDR2 reads FQNEAQ (reference sequence). The CDR3 has 16 amino acids. CDR3 region: CASTRTGPTNTGELFF. The CDR3 bases are TGTGCCAGCACCCGGACGGGACCTACGAACACCGGGGAGCTGTTTTTT.

The chain is built from TRBV5-6 and TRBJ2-3, with 8 bases aligning to TRBD1. The CDR3 spans 18 residues. Losses at the gene ends were 3 bases for V and 0 bases for J; bases not matched to a gene: 12. Germline lookup yields CDR1 SGHDT and CDR2 YYEEEE. This chain's CDR3 is CASSSEDRVFSSTDTQYF. The DNA of the CDR3 is TGTGCCAGCAGCTCTGAGGACAGGGTATTTTCGAGCACAGATACGCAGTATTTT.